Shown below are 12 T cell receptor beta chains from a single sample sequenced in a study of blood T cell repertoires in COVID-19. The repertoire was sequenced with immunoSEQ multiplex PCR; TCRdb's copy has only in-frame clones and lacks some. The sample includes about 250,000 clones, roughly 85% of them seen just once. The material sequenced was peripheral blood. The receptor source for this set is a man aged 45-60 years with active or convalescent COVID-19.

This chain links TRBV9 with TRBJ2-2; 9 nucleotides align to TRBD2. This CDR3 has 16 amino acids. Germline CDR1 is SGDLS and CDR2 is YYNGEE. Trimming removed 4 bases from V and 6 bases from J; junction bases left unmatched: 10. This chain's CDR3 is CASSRAAGGPSGELFF. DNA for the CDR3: TGTGCCAGCAGCCGCGCGGCGGGAGGGCCGTCCGGGGAGCTGTTTTTT.

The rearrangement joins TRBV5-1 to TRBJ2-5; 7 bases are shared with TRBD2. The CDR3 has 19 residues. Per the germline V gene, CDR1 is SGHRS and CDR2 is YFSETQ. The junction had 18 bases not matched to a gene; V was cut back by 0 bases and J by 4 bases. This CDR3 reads CASSLEGVEGLGVTETQYF. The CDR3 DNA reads TGCGCCAGCAGCTTGGAAGGGGTAGAAGGACTAGGCGTCACAGAGACCCAGTACTTC.

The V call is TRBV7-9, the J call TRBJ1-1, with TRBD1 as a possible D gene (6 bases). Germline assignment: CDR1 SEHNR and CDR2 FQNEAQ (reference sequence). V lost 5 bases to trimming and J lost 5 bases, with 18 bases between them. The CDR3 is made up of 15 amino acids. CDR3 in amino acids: CASSPGGGARTEAFF. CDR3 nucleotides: TGTGCCAGCAGCCCCGGAGGGGGGGCGCGGACTGAAGCTTTCTTT.

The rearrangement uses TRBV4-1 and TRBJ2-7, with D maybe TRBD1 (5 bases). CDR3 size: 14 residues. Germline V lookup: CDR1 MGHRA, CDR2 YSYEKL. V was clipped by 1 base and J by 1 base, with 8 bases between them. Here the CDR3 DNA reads TGCGCCAGCAGCCAAGTGAGACAGTCCTACGAGCAGTACTTC. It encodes CASSQVRQSYEQYF.

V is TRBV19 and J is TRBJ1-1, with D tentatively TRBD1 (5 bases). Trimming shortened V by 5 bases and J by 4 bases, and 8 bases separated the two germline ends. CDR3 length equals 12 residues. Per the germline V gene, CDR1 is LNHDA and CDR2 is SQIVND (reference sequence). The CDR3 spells CASSRGSTEAFF. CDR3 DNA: TGTGCCAGTAGTCGGGGGTCCACTGAAGCTTTCTTT.

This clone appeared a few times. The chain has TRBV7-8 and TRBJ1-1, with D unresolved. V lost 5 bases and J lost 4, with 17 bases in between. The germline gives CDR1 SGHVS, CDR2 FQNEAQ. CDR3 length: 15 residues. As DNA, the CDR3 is TGTGCCAGCAGCCGCCTAGATGCGCGCCTCACTGAAGCTTTCTTT. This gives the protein CASSRLDARLTEAFF.

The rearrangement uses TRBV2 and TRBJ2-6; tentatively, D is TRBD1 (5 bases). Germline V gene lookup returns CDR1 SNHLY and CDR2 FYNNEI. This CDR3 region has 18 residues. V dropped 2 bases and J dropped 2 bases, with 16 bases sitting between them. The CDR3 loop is CASSEYSRGVTGANVLTF. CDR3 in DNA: TGTGCCAGCAGTGAATACTCTAGGGGTGTGACTGGGGCCAACGTCCTGACTTTC.

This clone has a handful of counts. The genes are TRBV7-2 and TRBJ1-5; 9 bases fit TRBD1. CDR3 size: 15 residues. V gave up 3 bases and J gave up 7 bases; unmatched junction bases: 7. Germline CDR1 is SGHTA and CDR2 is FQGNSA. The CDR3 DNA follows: TGTGCCAGCAGCTTCCGGGACAGGGTAGCCCAGCCCCAGCATTTT. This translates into CASSFRDRVAQPQHF.

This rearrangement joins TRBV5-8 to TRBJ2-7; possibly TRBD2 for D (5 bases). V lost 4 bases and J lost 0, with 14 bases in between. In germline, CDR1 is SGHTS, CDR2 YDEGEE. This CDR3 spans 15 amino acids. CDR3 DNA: TGTGCCAGCAGCCGCGTGGACCGGGGCTCCTACGAGCAGTACTTC. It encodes CASSRVDRGSYEQYF.

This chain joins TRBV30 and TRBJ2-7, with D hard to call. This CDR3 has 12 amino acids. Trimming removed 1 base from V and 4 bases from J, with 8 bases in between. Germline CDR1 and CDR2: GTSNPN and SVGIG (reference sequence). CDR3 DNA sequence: TGTGCCTGGAGTGAAACCAGTTACGAGCAGTACTTC. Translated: CAWSETSYEQYF.

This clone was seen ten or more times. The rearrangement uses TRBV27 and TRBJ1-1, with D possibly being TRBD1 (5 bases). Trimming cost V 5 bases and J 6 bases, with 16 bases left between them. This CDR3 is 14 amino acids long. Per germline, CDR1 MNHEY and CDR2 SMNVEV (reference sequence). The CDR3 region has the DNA TGTGCCAGCAGTCTGCAGGGCTCGGGAGCTGAAGCTTTCTTT. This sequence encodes CASSLQGSGAEAFF.

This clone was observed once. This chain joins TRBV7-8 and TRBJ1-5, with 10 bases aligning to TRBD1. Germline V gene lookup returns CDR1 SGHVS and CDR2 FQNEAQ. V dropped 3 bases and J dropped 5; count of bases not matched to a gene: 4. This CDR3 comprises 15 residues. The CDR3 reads CASSLGQGYYQPQHF. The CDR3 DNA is TGTGCCAGCAGCTTGGGACAGGGGTACTATCAGCCCCAGCATTTT.